This TCR beta chain was profiled in a study of control samples from healthy donors and cancer patients. Some clones are missing from TCRdb's copy, which holds only in-frame ones; the method was immunoSEQ multiplex PCR. The data contain 100,000 to 150,000 clones, over 75% of them seen just once; the ten biggest clones take up 2% to 2.5%. With V trimmed by 2 bases and J by 5 bases, 6 bases remained unmatched. The CDR3 loop spans 15 amino acids. Germline V gives CDR1 SGHTA, CDR2 FQGNSA. The sample taken for sequencing was blood. This TCR was recovered from a man in his late teens or twenties in good health. The chain recombines TRBV7-2 with TRBJ2-5; 9 bases align to TRBD2. The CDR3 is CASSLRLAGTETQYF. The CDR3 DNA sequence: TGTGCCAGCAGCTTAAGGCTAGCGGGAACTGAGACCCAGTACTTC.